These 32 T cell receptor beta chains were all obtained from the same sample, sequenced in a study of Graves' ophthalmopathy and Graves' hyperthyroidism. RNA transcripts served as template for amplifying TCR beta CDR3 sequences. The authors performed first-round RT-PCR with HTBI primers and then a second-round multiplex PCR. TCRdb passed the multiplex PCR reads through MiXCR, listing each CDR3 protein once. Of hundreds of thousands of distinct CDR3 sequences in the sample, under 50% were seen once. The sample comprised peripheral blood. The source of these receptors is an adult man with Graves' ophthalmopathy.

Comment on this clonotype: The junction and the germline gene differ at one end; a read error may be behind it. The gene calls are TRBV25-1 and TRBJ1-2, with 11 bases aligning to TRBD1. Germline values: CDR1 MGHDK, CDR2 SYGVNS. This CDR3 is 15 amino acids long. In DNA form, the CDR3 reads TGTACCAGCAGTGAAGGGGGGACAGGGGGCTATGGCTACACCTTC. As protein: CTSSEGGTGGYGYTF.

This clonotype was observed at least ten times. This sequence joins TRBV6-1 and TRBJ1-6; D is unresolved. V dropped 1 base and J dropped 11 bases, with 6 bases sitting between them. Germline loops: CDR1 MNHNS, CDR2 SASEGT. The CDR3 spans 12 residues. The CDR3 is CASSEVVPPLHF. The CDR3 coding sequence is TGTGCCAGCAGTGAAGTCGTTCCACCCCTCCACTTT.

This clonotype appeared a few times. The chain links TRBV7-1 to TRBJ1-2; TRBD1 agrees at 9 bases. TRBV7-1 is an ORF; its function is uncertain. V gave up 5 bases and J gave up 7 bases; unmatched junction bases: 5. The CDR3 consists of 13 residues. CDR3 sequence: CASSPSTGGGYTF. CDR3 DNA sequence: TGTGCCAGCAGCCCCTCGACAGGGGGTGGCTACACCTTC.

V usage is TRBV25-1 and J usage is TRBJ1-1; 8 positions match TRBD1. This CDR3 is built from 13 residues. Unmatched junction bases numbered 11, after V lost 10 bases and J lost 7 bases. Germline lookup yields CDR1 MGHDK and CDR2 SYGVNS. The CDR3 coding sequence is TGTGCCATCGCAGGGGGCGACGGTAGTGAAGCTTTCTTT. Translated, it gives CAIAGGDGSEAFF.

The chain recombines TRBV6-5 with TRBJ2-2, with a tentative D call TRBD2 (6 bases). Germline CDR1 reads MNHEY; CDR2 reads SVGAGI. The ends were cut back, 5 bases at V and 5 bases at J, with 15 bases in the middle. CDR3 length: 15 amino acids. CDR3: CASSNRFGGTGELFF. CDR3 sequence (DNA): TGTGCCAGCAGTAACCGTTTCGGGGGAACCGGGGAGCTGTTTTTT.

This clonotype was found many times. The CDR3 reads CASSFDWVRTGNTIYF. The CDR3 DNA is TGCGCCAGCAGCTTTGATTGGGTCCGAACTGGAAACACCATATATTTT. This chain uses TRBV5-1 with TRBJ1-3; D is undetermined. The CDR3 has 16 residues. Trimming took off 2 bases at V and 2 bases at J, with 14 bases between the two ends. CDR1 and CDR2 (germline): SGHRS, YFSETQ.

The chain carries TRBV7-9 and TRBJ1-1; D ambiguous. The CDR3 loop spans 12 amino acids. CDR1 is SEHNR, CDR2 FQNEAQ, per germline (reference sequence). V was pared by 11 bases and J by 3 bases, with 13 bases between. CDR3 amino acids: CAWTLVYTEAFF. CDR3 in DNA: TGTGCCTGGACCCTGGTCTACACTGAAGCTTTCTTT.

This clonotype was found a few times. V is TRBV5-1 and J is TRBJ1-3; tentatively, D is TRBD1 (6 bases). Germline V CDR1 and CDR2: SGHRS, YFSETQ. This CDR3 has 17 amino acids. With 3 bases removed from V and 4 bases from J, the gap between germline ends came to 20 bases. The CDR3 here is CASSSGTQGPSGNTIYF. In DNA, the CDR3 is TGCGCCAGCAGCTCCGGAACACAGGGCCCCTCCGGAAACACCATATATTTT.

V gene TRBV7-2 combines with J gene TRBJ2-1, with TRBD2 identical over 11 bases. CDR3 length: 17 residues. The V segment lost 3 bases and the J segment 1 base; nucleotides outside the gene matches: 5. Germline CDR1 is SGHTA and CDR2 is FQGNSA. In nucleotides, the CDR3 is TGTGCCAGCAGCTTCCTGACTAGCGGGGCTTCCTACAATGAGCAGTTCTTC. Translation: CASSFLTSGASYNEQFF.

This chain uses TRBV7-9 with TRBJ1-4; the match to TRBD1 covers 8 bases. V lost 6 bases, J lost 10 bases, and 7 bases stayed unmatched. Germline values: CDR1 SEHNR, CDR2 FQNEAQ (reference sequence). The CDR3 totals 13 residues. The CDR3 loop is CASSSAGGVKLFF. CDR3 sequence (DNA): TGTGCCAGCAGTTCGGCAGGGGGCGTAAAACTGTTTTTT.

This clonotype was counted ten times or more. The CDR3 region is CASSSTTGAGANVLTF. The CDR3 nucleotides read TGTGCCAGCAGCTCCACTACAGGGGCTGGGGCCAACGTCCTGACTTTC. This chain uses TRBV7-3 with TRBJ2-6; TRBD1 aligns across 7 bases. The CDR3 is made up of 16 amino acids. Germline V lookup: CDR1 SGHTA, CDR2 FQGTGA. The V and J ends lost 4 bases and 2 bases, in that order; junction bases with no gene match: 5.

This clonotype was detected ten times or more. The CDR3 sequence is CASSSTRGSGNTIYF. The DNA of the CDR3 is TGTGCCAGCAGCTCCACGCGGGGATCTGGAAACACCATATATTTT. The J gene is TRBJ1-3, the V gene TRBV7-2; D unresolved. The CDR3 loop spans 15 amino acids. V dropped 4 bases and J dropped 1 base, with 11 bases sitting between them. Germline CDR1 is SGHTA and CDR2 is FQGNSA.

This sequence joins TRBV19 and TRBJ1-1; maybe TRBD1 (5 bases). This CDR3 is built from 15 residues. Trimming pared 6 bases from V and 1 base from J, leaving 15 bases between. The germline V gene has CDR1 LNHDA and CDR2 SQIVND (reference sequence). The CDR3 region is CASSARGRGNTEAFF. Written as DNA, the CDR3 is TGTGCCAGTAGCGCCCGGGGGAGAGGGAACACTGAAGCTTTCTTT.

The chain is built from TRBV7-6 and TRBJ2-5; D is perhaps TRBD1 or TRBD2 (6 bases each). The CDR3 length is 16 residues. The germline V gene has CDR1 SGHVS and CDR2 FNYEAQ. V was pared by 2 bases and J by 5 bases, with 18 bases between. The CDR3 region is CASSLRGARGLETQYF. The CDR3, as DNA: TGTGCCAGCAGCTTACGCGGGGCCAGGGGTCTGGAGACCCAGTACTTC. The full variable domain, with the rest looked up from reference TRBV7-6 and TRBJ2-5, is GAGVSQSPRYKVTKRGQDVALRCDPISGHVSLYWYRQALGQGPEFLTYFNYEAQQDKSGLPNDRFSAERPEGSISTLTIQRTEQRDSAMYRCASSLRGARGLETQYFGPGTRLLVL.

This clonotype was counted ten times or more. V gene TRBV19 combines with J gene TRBJ1-1; perhaps TRBD1 as D (5 bases). The length of the CDR3 is 14 residues. V was cut by 3 bases and J by 2 bases, with 10 bases left in between. Germline V gene lookup returns CDR1 LNHDA and CDR2 SQIVND (reference sequence). In DNA, the CDR3 is TGTGCCAGTAGTATGGTGGGGCTAAACACTGAAGCTTTCTTT. As protein: CASSMVGLNTEAFF.

Regarding this clonotype: This may arise from a read error, as a much more abundant clone is one base away. CDR3 in DNA: TGTGCCAGCAACTTAGGACCGAAGCCCTACGAGCAGTACTTC. As protein: CASNLGPKPYEQYF. The chain uses TRBV7-9 and TRBJ2-7; D call uncertain. The CDR3 is 14 residues long. Germline values: CDR1 SEHNR, CDR2 FQNEAQ (reference sequence).

This clonotype came up many times. The chain combines TRBV7-9 with TRBJ1-6, with a possible D match to TRBD1 (5 bases). CDR1 is SEHNR and CDR2 is FQNEAQ in the germline V gene (reference sequence). The CDR3 consists of 14 residues. V lost 8 bases and J 7 bases, leaving 15 bases between the germline ends. The CDR3 DNA follows: TGTGCCAGCTGCCAGGACACCAAGAATTCACCCCTCCACTTT. Its translation is CASCQDTKNSPLHF.

The chain has TRBV12-5 and TRBJ2-2; 11 bases align to TRBD1. The CDR3 sequence is 16 residues long. Germline assignment: CDR1 LGHNT and CDR2 FRNRAP. CDR3 nucleotide sequence: TGTGCCAGCAGTCATTTCCGGGACAGGGGGACCGGGGAGCTGTTTTTT. It codes for CASSHFRDRGTGELFF.

The table lists this clonotype with a few counts. V gene TRBV7-9 combines with J gene TRBJ2-5, with D perhaps TRBD2 (5 bases). Germline V CDR1 and CDR2: SEHNR, FQNEAQ (reference sequence). The CDR3 runs to 15 residues. The V and J ends lost 4 bases and 5 bases respectively, with 17 bases between them. For the CDR3, the DNA is TGTGCCAGCAGCTGGGGAGACCTCCCCCCTGAGACCCAGTACTTC. Translation gives CASSWGDLPPETQYF.

The chain combines TRBV7-6 with TRBJ2-5; 7 positions match TRBD2. V lost 5 bases, J lost 4 bases, and 10 bases stayed unmatched. Germline CDR1 is SGHVS and CDR2 is FNYEAQ. The CDR3 length is 15 residues. The CDR3: CASSPAPGGPETQYF. The CDR3 DNA follows: TGTGCCAGCAGCCCGGCCCCGGGAGGCCCAGAGACCCAGTACTTC. The whole variable domain, filled in from reference TRBV7-6 and TRBJ2-5, reads GAGVSQSPRYKVTKRGQDVALRCDPISGHVSLYWYRQALGQGPEFLTYFNYEAQQDKSGLPNDRFSAERPEGSISTLTIQRTEQRDSAMYRCASSPAPGGPETQYFGPGTRLLVL.

The V gene is TRBV7-6, the J gene TRBJ1-1; D is perhaps TRBD1 (6 bases). The CDR3 spans 15 residues. V was clipped by 4 bases and J by 4 bases, with 16 bases between them. The germline V gene encodes CDR1 SGHVS and CDR2 FNYEAQ. CDR3 loop: CASSSQPQGSTEAFF. The CDR3 DNA is TGTGCCAGCAGCTCGCAGCCACAGGGTAGCACTGAAGCTTTCTTT.

There are a few counts of this clonotype. V gene TRBV6-5 combines with J gene TRBJ1-2; D might be TRBD1 (5 bases). Germline assignment: CDR1 MNHEY and CDR2 SVGAGI. The length of the CDR3 is 15 residues. Trimming shortened V by 2 bases and J by 2 bases, and 12 bases separated the two germline ends. The CDR3, as DNA: TGTGCCAGCAGTTACGCGGGACGGGAAAACTATGGCTACACCTTC. Its protein is CASSYAGRENYGYTF.

The chain combines TRBV5-1 with TRBJ2-7, with 11 bases aligning to TRBD2. The germline gives CDR1 SGHRS, CDR2 YFSETQ. V lost 0 bases and J lost 4; bases outside the gene matches: 3. The CDR3 has 15 residues. The CDR3 loop is CASSLAGLAEYEQYF. The CDR3 DNA reads as TGCGCCAGCAGCTTGGCGGGACTAGCGGAATACGAGCAGTACTTC.

This clonotype was seen many times. This chain links TRBV7-2 with TRBJ2-7, with D unresolved. The CDR3 extends over 14 amino acids. Germline CDR1 and CDR2: SGHTA and FQGNSA. V was clipped by 4 bases and J by 3 bases, with 13 bases between them. CDR3: CASSSPVRNYEQYF. In DNA, the CDR3 is TGTGCCAGCAGCTCGCCGGTGCGCAACTACGAGCAGTACTTC.

The chain is built from TRBV2 and TRBJ1-4; tentatively, D is TRBD1 (5 bases). CDR1 and CDR2 (germline): SNHLY, FYNNEI. V was cut by 3 bases and J by 8 bases, with 22 bases left in between. CDR3 size: 17 residues. The CDR3 bases are TGTGCCAGCAGTGATAGGGACTTCTCTGAGCTGTCCGAAAAACTGTTTTTT. Translation: CASSDRDFSELSEKLFF.

This chain links TRBV4-1 with TRBJ1-1; 7 bases agree with TRBD1. CDR1 is MGHRA, CDR2 YSYEKL, per germline. This CDR3 has 15 residues. J lost 4 bases, V lost 1 base, and 6 bases had no gene match. CDR3 coding DNA: TGCGCCAGCAGCCAAGGCTCTCAGGGGGGCACTGAAGCTTTCTTT. It translates to CASSQGSQGGTEAFF.

The V and J genes are TRBV7-9 and TRBJ1-2; D remains ambiguous. V gave up 3 bases and J gave up 0 bases, with 14 bases separating them. Per germline, CDR1 SEHNR and CDR2 FQNEAQ (reference sequence). CDR3 length: 16 amino acids. CDR3 region: CASSFSGGTSNYGYTF. In nucleotides, the CDR3 is TGTGCCAGCAGCTTTTCAGGTGGAACCTCTAACTATGGCTACACCTTC.

This clonotype was seen repeatedly, ten times or more. The rearrangement joins TRBV2 to TRBJ2-5; 14 nucleotides match TRBD2. Germline V gives CDR1 SNHLY, CDR2 FYNNEI. The CDR3 is 16 amino acids. J gave up 5 bases and V 3 bases, and 5 bases lay outside the gene matches. CDR3 sequence reads: CASSDATSGGAETQYF. As DNA, the CDR3 is TGTGCCAGCAGTGACGCGACTAGCGGGGGGGCGGAGACCCAGTACTTC. Supplemented by reference TRBV2 and TRBJ2-5, the full variable domain reads EPEVTQTPSHQVTQMGQEVILRCVPISNHLYFYWYRQILGQKVEFLVSFYNNEISEKSEIFDDQFSVERPDGSNFTLKIRSTKLEDSAMYFCASSDATSGGAETQYFGPGTRLLVL.

The sample holds many counts of this clonotype. This chain connects TRBV15 to TRBJ2-7; 10 positions agree with TRBD2. This CDR3 comprises 14 residues. Per the germline V gene, CDR1 is LNHNV and CDR2 is YYDKDF (reference sequence). V shed 0 bases, J shed 9 bases, and the junction held 5 bases outside the gene matches. CDR3 region: CATSREVAGGWQYF. As DNA, the CDR3 is TGTGCCACCAGCAGAGAGGTAGCGGGGGGCTGGCAGTACTTC. Looking up the rest from reference TRBV15 and TRBJ2-7 gives the full variable domain: DAMVIQNPRYQVTQFGKPVTLSCSQTLNHNVMYWYQQKSSQAPKLLFHYYDKDFNNEADTPDNFQSRRPNTSFCFLDIRSPGLGDTAMYLCATSREVAGGWQYFGPGTRLTVT.

The rearrangement joins TRBV12-3 or TRBV12-4 to TRBJ1-1, with D tentatively TRBD1 (5 bases). The CDR3 has 19 amino acids. V lost 2 bases and J 4 bases, leaving 26 bases between the germline ends. CDR3: CASSLYADWGGSMSTEAFF. In DNA, the CDR3 is TGTGCCAGCAGTTTATATGCGGACTGGGGGGGATCAATGAGCACTGAAGCTTTCTTT.

This sequence joins TRBV25-1 and TRBJ1-4; TRBD1 might be the D (5 bases). The CDR3 is 15 residues long. The germline V gene has CDR1 MGHDK and CDR2 SYGVNS. Trimming stripped 0 bases from V and 6 bases from J, with 11 bases between. For the CDR3, the DNA is TGTGCCAGCAGTGAATACGGGGGGGGATATGAAAAACTGTTTTTT. It yields the protein CASSEYGGGYEKLFF.

Note on this clonotype: Possible read error: a much larger clone is one base away. Since the CDR3 does not end with the conserved phenylalanine or tryptophan, this likely comes from a read error. J is TRBJ2-3 and V is TRBV7-9; D uncertain. The germline CDR1 and CDR2 sequences are SEHNR and FQNEAQ (reference sequence). Between the trimmed V and J ends, which lost 5 bases and 6 bases, there was a span of 9 bases. The CDR3 is made up of 12 amino acids. The CDR3 protein is CASSIPSDTQYV. The CDR3, as DNA: TGTGCCAGCAGCATCCCGTCCGATACGCAGTATGTT.